The source of this TCR beta chain is a study of blood T cell repertoires in COVID-19. Overall study: Some COVID-19 samples were acute and others convalescent; all came from the United States, Italy and Spain. T cells, B-cell-depleted T cells, or PBMCs supplied cDNA or gDNA.

As processed by the authors: By means of reference gene primer amplification, nucleated cell counts were estimated. The table came from immunoSEQ multiplex PCR; TCRdb's copy has only in-frame clones and leaves some out. The V and J calls and clone size were taken over from that table, and D and trimming were inferred from the DNA. The table shows fewer than 700,000 clones, with about 89% occurring only once. The receptor was derived from a woman aged 50 to 60 with COVID-19, enrolled during active disease. Sequenced material: peripheral blood.

The CDR3 loop reads CASSATTGAPEAFF. In DNA, the CDR3 is TGTGCCAGCAGCGCTACAACAGGGGCTCCTGAAGCTTTCTTT. V and J are TRBV9 and TRBJ1-1, with 7 bases that match TRBD1. Germline assignment: CDR1 SGDLS and CDR2 YYNGEE. The CDR3 spans 14 residues. V lost 3 bases and J lost 6; bases outside the gene matches: 8.